Below are 10 T cell receptor beta chains sequenced from a single sample in a study of blood T cell repertoires in COVID-19. Assay: immunoSEQ multiplex PCR; the TCRdb copy retains only in-frame clones and omits some. The sample lists some 490,000 clones; about nine tenths were seen once. Sequencing used PBMCs or T cells enriched from blood (not recorded which). The origin of the receptors is a woman aged 60-70 years who had recovered from COVID-19.

The V and J genes are TRBV30 and TRBJ1-5; D remains ambiguous. Trimming took 3 bases from V and 1 from J, leaving 7 bases between them. The CDR3 spans 13 residues. Looked up from germline, CDR1 is GTSNPN and CDR2 is SVGIG (reference sequence). The CDR3 spells CAWSRMSNQPQHF. The CDR3 DNA is TGTGCCTGGAGCAGGATGAGCAATCAGCCCCAGCATTTT. The full variable domain, its missing parts supplied by reference TRBV30 and TRBJ1-5, is SQTIHQWPATLVQPVGSPLSLECTVEGTSNPNLYWYRQAAGRGLQLLFYSVGIGQISSEVPQNLSASRPQDRQFILSSKKLLLSDSGFYLCAWSRMSNQPQHFGDGTRLSIL.

This chain connects TRBV30 to TRBJ2-7; D is unresolved. Germline CDR1 reads GTSNPN; CDR2 reads SVGIG (reference sequence). V was trimmed by 1 base and J by 3 bases, leaving 4 bases between them. The CDR3 sequence is 11 residues long. CDR3 sequence: CAWSGGYEQYV. DNA for the CDR3: TGTGCCTGGAGTGGCGGCTACGAGCAGTACGTC.

This rearrangement joins TRBV7-8 to TRBJ2-1, with 14 nucleotides matching TRBD2. The CDR3 spans 16 residues. Germline-derived CDR1 and CDR2 are SGHVS and FQNEAQ. V dropped 4 bases and J dropped 7; count of bases not matched to a gene: 6. The CDR3 DNA reads TGTGCCAGCAGCTCTGGACTAGCGGGGGGCCGGAATGAGCAGTTCTTC. This encodes CASSSGLAGGRNEQFF.

This clone was seen more than once but under ten times. An end of the junction differs from the germline gene, which may be a read error. The chain couples TRBV7-6 to TRBJ2-2, with D perhaps matching TRBD1 (6 bases). The CDR3 loop spans 14 amino acids. CDR1 and CDR2 (germline): SGHVS, FNYEAQ. The CDR3, as DNA: TGTGCCAGCAGCTTAGGAAACAGGGAAGGGGGGCTGTTTTTT. This codes for CASSLGNREGGLFF.

This clone showed up just once. The CDR3, as DNA: TGTGCCAGCAGCCAATTCGCGGGGGGGAAAGAGACCCAGTACTTC. Residues: CASSQFAGGKETQYF. The chain couples TRBV3-1 (or the pseudogene TRBV3-2) to TRBJ2-5; 9 nucleotides match TRBD2. Germline V CDR1 and CDR2: LGHDT, YNNKEL (reference sequence). The J segment lost 3 bases and the V segment lost 2 bases, leaving 4 bases of the junction unmatched. The CDR3 is 15 residues long.

The chain uses TRBV10-3 and TRBJ2-7; D possibly corresponds to TRBD2 (5 bases). Germline CDR1 reads ENHRY; CDR2 reads SYGVKD. Trimming removed 5 bases from V and 6 bases from J, with 20 bases in between. This CDR3 is 15 amino acids long. The CDR3 protein is CAISLDFLIYGEQYF. The CDR3 bases are TGTGCCATCAGTTTGGACTTTTTGATCTACGGCGAGCAGTACTTC.

This clone showed up just once. The V gene is TRBV2, the J gene TRBJ1-2; 10 positions agree with TRBD1. CDR3 length equals 14 residues. J was trimmed by 4 bases and V by 8 bases; bases with no gene match: 7. Germline V lookup: CDR1 SNHLY, CDR2 FYNNEI. This CDR3 reads CASAGTGVGYGYTF. The CDR3 nucleotides read TGTGCCAGCGCCGGGACAGGGGTAGGCTATGGCTACACCTTC.

The chain carries TRBV4-1 and TRBJ2-1; no firm D call. The germline gives CDR1 MGHRA, CDR2 YSYEKL. This CDR3 is 16 amino acids long. V lost 3 bases and J lost 2, with 14 bases in between. The CDR3 protein is CASSHRDSDPYNEQFF. The CDR3, as DNA: TGCGCCAGCAGCCACCGAGACTCCGACCCCTACAATGAGCAGTTCTTC.

The chain combines TRBV21-1 with TRBJ2-5; the table's D call, TRBD2, has no DNA check behind it. TRBV21-1 has pseudogene status. The length of the CDR3 is 16 residues. The CDR3 DNA is TGTGCCAGCAGGACTAGCGGGGGTCCGTACCAAGAGACCCAGTACTTC. It translates to CASRTSGGPYQETQYF.

The rearrangement links TRBV12-3 or TRBV12-4 to TRBJ2-3; the D is unclear. V was shortened by 5 bases and J by 2 bases, with 8 bases between the two germline ends. This CDR3 has 13 residues. The CDR3 here is CASSPRNTDTQYF. The DNA of the CDR3 is TGTGCCAGCAGTCCGCGCAACACAGATACGCAGTATTTT.